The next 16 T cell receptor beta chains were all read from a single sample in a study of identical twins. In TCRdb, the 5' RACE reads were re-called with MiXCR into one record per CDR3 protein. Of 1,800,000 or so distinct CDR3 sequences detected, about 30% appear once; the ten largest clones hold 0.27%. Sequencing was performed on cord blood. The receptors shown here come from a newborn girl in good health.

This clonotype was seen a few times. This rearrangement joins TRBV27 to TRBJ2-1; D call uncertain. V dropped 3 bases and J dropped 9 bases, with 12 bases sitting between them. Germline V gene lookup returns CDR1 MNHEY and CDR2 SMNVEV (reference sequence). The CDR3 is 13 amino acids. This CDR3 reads CASSLPKNIEQFF. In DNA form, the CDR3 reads TGTGCCAGCAGTTTGCCTAAGAATATTGAGCAGTTCTTC.

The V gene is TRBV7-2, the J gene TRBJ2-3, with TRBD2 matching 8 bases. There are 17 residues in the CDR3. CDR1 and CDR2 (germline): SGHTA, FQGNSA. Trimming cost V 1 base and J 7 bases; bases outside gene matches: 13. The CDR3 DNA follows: TGTGCCAGCAGCTTAGGAGCTAGCGGGCTCAAGGGGAATACGCAGTATTTT. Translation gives CASSLGASGLKGNTQYF.

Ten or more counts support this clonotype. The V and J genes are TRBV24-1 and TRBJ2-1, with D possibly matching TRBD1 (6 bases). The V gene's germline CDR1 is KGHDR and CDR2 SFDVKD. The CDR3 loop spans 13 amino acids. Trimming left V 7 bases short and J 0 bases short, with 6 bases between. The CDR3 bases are TGTGCCACCAGGGACAGCTCCTACAATGAGCAGTTCTTC. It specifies CATRDSSYNEQFF.

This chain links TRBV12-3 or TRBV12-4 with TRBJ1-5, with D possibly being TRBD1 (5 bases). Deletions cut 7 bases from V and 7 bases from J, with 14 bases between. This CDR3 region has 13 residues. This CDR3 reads CASTWGDVQPQHF. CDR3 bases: TGTGCCAGCACTTGGGGGGACGTGCAGCCCCAGCATTTT.

The DNA of the CDR3 is TGTGCCACCAGCCTCTCCGGGACAGGGTCATATGAGCAGTTCTTC. It translates to CATSLSGTGSYEQFF. The chain uses TRBV24-1 and TRBJ2-1, with TRBD1 identical over 9 bases. Germline-derived CDR1 and CDR2 are KGHDR and SFDVKD. V lost 7 bases to trimming and J lost 8 bases; unmatched junction nucleotides: 11. CDR3 length: 15 residues.

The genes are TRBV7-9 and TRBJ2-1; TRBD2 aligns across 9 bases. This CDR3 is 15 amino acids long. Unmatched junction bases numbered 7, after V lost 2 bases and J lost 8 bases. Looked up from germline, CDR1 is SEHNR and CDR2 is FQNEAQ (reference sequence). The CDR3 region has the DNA TGTGCCAGCAGCTTACGAGCGGGAGGATCAGATGAGCAGTTCTTC. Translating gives CASSLRAGGSDEQFF.

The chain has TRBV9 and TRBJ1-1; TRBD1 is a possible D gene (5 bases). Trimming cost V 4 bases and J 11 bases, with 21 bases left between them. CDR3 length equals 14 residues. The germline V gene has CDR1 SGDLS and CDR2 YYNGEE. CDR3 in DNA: TGTGCCAGCAGCTCCAGCGACAGCCTTCTCGGGGCTTTCTTT. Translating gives CASSSSDSLLGAFF.

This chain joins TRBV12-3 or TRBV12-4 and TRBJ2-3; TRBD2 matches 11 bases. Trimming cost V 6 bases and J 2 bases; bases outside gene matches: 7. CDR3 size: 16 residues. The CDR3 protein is CASRSRLAGLTDTQYF. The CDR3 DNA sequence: TGTGCCAGCAGATCAAGACTAGCGGGACTCACAGATACGCAGTATTTT.

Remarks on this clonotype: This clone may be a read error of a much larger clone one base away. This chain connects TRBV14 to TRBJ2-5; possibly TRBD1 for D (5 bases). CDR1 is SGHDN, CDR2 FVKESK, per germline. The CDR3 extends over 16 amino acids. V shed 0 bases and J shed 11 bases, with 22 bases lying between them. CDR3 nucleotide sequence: TGTGCCAGCAGCCAAGATAGGGGTAGCTCCTACAATGAGCAGTACTTC. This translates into CASSQDRGSSYNEQYF.

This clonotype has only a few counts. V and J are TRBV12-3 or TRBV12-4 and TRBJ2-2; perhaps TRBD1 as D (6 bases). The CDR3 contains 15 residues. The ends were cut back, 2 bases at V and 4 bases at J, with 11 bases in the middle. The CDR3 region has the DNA TGTGCCAGCAGTTTACGTGGGGGCAGCACCGGGGAGCTGTTTTTT. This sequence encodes CASSLRGGSTGELFF.

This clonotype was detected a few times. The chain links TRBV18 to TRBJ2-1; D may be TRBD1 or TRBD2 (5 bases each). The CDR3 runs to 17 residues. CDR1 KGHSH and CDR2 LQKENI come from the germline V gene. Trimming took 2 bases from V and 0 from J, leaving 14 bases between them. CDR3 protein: CASSPMDGASSYNEQFF. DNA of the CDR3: TGTGCCAGCTCACCAATGGACGGGGCTAGCTCCTACAATGAGCAGTTCTTC.

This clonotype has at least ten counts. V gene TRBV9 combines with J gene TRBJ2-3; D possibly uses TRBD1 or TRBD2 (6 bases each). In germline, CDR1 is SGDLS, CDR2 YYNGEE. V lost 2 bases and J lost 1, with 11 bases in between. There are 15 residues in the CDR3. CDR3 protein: CASSVRGARTDTQYF. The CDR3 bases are TGTGCCAGCAGCGTTAGGGGGGCCCGCACAGATACGCAGTATTTT.

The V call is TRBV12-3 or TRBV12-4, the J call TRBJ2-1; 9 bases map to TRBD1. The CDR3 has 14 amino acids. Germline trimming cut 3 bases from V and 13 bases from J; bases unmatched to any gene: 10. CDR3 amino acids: CASSFGTGLETQFF. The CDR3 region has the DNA TGTGCCAGCAGTTTTGGGACAGGGTTAGAGACCCAGTTCTTC.

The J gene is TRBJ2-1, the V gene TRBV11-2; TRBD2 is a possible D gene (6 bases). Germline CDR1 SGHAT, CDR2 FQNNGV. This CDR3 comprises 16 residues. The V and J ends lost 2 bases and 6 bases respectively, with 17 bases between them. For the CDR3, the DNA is TGTGCCAGCAGCTTAAGGGGACTGGCAAATGTCAATGAGCAGTTCTTC. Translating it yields CASSLRGLANVNEQFF.

The CDR3 DNA follows: TGTGCCAGCAAGAAACAGGGGCAAATAATCACAGATACGCAGTATTTT. This translates into CASKKQGQIITDTQYF. The rearrangement uses TRBV6-1 and TRBJ2-3, with 7 positions matching TRBD1. This CDR3 is built from 16 residues. Germline-derived CDR1 and CDR2 are MNHNS and SASEGT. Losses at the gene ends were 7 bases for V and 2 bases for J; bases not matched to a gene: 12.

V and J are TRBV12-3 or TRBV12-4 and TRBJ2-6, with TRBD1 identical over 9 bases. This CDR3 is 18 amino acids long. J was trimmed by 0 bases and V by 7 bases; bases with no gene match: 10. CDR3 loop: CASIPTGGVYSGANVLTF. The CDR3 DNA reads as TGTGCCAGCATCCCGACAGGGGGGGTCTACTCTGGGGCCAACGTCCTGACTTTC.